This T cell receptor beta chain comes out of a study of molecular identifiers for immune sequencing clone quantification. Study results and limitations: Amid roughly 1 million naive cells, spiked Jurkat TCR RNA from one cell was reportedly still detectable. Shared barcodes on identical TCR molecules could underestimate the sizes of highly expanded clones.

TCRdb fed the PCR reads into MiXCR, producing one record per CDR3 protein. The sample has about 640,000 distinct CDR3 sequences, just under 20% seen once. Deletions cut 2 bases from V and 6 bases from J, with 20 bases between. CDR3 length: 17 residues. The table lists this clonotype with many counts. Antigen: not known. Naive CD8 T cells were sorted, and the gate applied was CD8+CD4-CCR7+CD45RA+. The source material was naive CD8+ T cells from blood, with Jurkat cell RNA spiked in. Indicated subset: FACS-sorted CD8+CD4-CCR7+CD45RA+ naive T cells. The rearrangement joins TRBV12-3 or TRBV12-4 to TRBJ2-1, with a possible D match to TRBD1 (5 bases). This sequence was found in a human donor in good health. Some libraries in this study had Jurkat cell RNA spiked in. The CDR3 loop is CASSLCRTTEVCNEQFF. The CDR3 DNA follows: TGTGCCAGCAGTTTATGCCGGACAACCGAAGTCTGCAATGAGCAGTTCTTC.